This T cell receptor (beta chain) was obtained from a study of blood T cell repertoires in COVID-19. Using immunoSEQ multiplex PCR, the repertoire was profiled, and TCRdb retains in-frame clones only, with some absent. The sample consists of 50,000 to 70,000 clones, around 90% of them appearing once. V lost 0 bases and J lost 3, with 13 bases in between. The CDR3 has 16 residues. Germline CDR1 and CDR2: MNHEY and SVGAGI. The clonotype comes from a woman aged 80 or over with active COVID-19. The material sequenced was peripheral blood. The chain has TRBV6-5 and TRBJ2-3; TRBD1 is a possible D gene (5 bases). CDR3 nucleotide sequence: TGTGCCAGCAGTTACTCGAATCCAGGGATGACAGATACGCAGTATTTT. This sequence encodes CASSYSNPGMTDTQYF.